The clone carrying this T cell receptor beta chain has ten or more counts. The data were taken from a study of kidney transplant recipient with SARS-CoV-2 infection. There are 17 residues in the CDR3. The V and J ends lost 5 bases and 4 bases respectively, with 23 bases between them. Germline values: CDR1 LGHNA, CDR2 YSLEER. Each CDR3 protein is one row after TCRdb ran MiXCR on the reads. The sample consists of 200,000 to 300,000 distinct CDR3 sequences, under 30% of them appearing once. The TCR was taken from a young adult male patient who had COVID-19 and was a kidney transplant recipient. Some of these T cells may belong to the graft donor. The chain combines TRBV4-3 with TRBJ1-2; no definite D call. The material was a blood sample, obtained at baseline and on roughly day 120 from a kidney transplant recipient. CDR3 region: CASSYLKGRRKTYGYTF. CDR3 DNA: TGCGCCAGCAGCTATTTGAAAGGACGTCGAAAGACCTATGGCTACACCTTC.